Listed here is a single TCR beta chain. What it recognizes is unknown. The data were taken from a study of cytomegalovirus exposure and HLA in healthy donors. Study results and caveats: Immune exposure data for these donors was limited to CMV serostatus. Previous analysis showed most TCR beta V segments were productive about 87% or about 30% of the time. In a later analysis, a genetic analysis reported fewer productive-TCR N-insertions in an Asian-associated ancestry cluster than the cohort average. As was reported, the HLA-A and HLA-B alleles of most subjects were accurately predicted from TCR beta sequences.

PCR amplification relied on 60 Vbeta primers (plus 13 Jbeta primers). Sequencing was performed with immunoSEQ multiplex PCR; in TCRdb, only in-frame clones are kept and a portion is missing. The table lists roughly 150,000 clones, roughly 81% of them singletons. Sequenced sample: PBMCs. The TCR comes from a woman aged 18-29 years in good health and CMV-seronegative.

CDR3 loop: CASSIRRTRSTDTQYF. The CDR3 coding sequence is TGTGCCAGTAGTATACGGAGGACCCGGTCCACAGATACGCAGTATTTT. The chain is built from TRBV19 and TRBJ2-3, with D perhaps matching TRBD2 (5 bases). CDR3 length: 16 amino acids. Per the germline V gene, CDR1 is LNHDA and CDR2 is SQIVND (reference sequence). Deletions cut 2 bases from V and 2 bases from J, with 14 bases between. Full variable domain (missing parts from reference TRBV19 and TRBJ2-3): DGGITQSPKYLFRKEGQNVTLSCEQNLNHDAMYWYRQDPGQGLRLIYYSQIVNDFQKGDIAEGYSVSREKKESFPLTVTSAQKNPTAFYLCASSIRRTRSTDTQYFGPGTRLTVL.